This entry features one TCR beta chain sequence. The antigen is unknown. The protocol was immunoSEQ multiplex PCR, while the TCRdb copy is restricted to in-frame clones and leaves out a portion. Among roughly 34,000 clones listed, roughly 80% were seen once. Blood sampling took place at baseline, cycle 4 day 1, and cycle 7 day 1. These data are taken from a study of OX40 agonist ivuxolimab in advanced cancers. Looking at the study overall: Patients enrolled in dose escalation were diagnosed with hepatocellular carcinoma, melanoma, renal cell or head and neck cancer. Partial responses were achieved by three patients, of whom one had hepatocellular carcinoma and two had cutaneous melanoma.

Deletions cut 7 bases from V and 10 bases from J, with 8 bases between. This CDR3 is 11 amino acids long. CDR1 MNHNY and CDR2 SVGAGI come from the germline V gene (reference sequence). Findings of the study overall: Researchers did not establish what antigens the expanded peripheral T cells target.

The input for sequencing was CD4+ or CD8+ T cells sorted from blood, taken in a trial of the OX40 agonist ivuxolimab. The chain combines TRBV6-6 with TRBJ1-6; no firm D call. The receptor was derived from an adult with an advanced solid tumor such as melanoma, head and neck, liver or kidney cancer. DNA for the CDR3: TGTGCCAGCACCTCAACCTCACCCCTCCACTTT. Amino acids: CASTSTSPLHF.